A single sample is the source of the 13 T cell receptor beta chains below, sequenced in a study of T cells in Graves' hyperthyroidism and ophthalmopathy. Researchers amplified the TCR beta CDR3 regions from RNA transcripts. TCR CDR3 underwent first-round RT-PCR with the HTBI primer set. MiXCR, applied by TCRdb to the multiplex PCR reads, yields one record per CDR3 protein. The data hold about 600,000 distinct CDR3 sequences, with more than 14% observed a single time. The sample consisted of blood. These receptor sequences come from a woman in her forties or fifties with Graves' ophthalmopathy.

This clonotype appeared many times. The V call is TRBV25-1, the J call TRBJ2-7; 11 bases agree with TRBD2. V was clipped by 5 bases and J by 3 bases; unmatched bases: 12. In germline, CDR1 is MGHDK, CDR2 SYGVNS. The CDR3 has 17 amino acids. CDR3 protein: CASSRNLLAGDVYEQYF. Written as DNA, the CDR3 is TGTGCCAGCAGTCGAAACTTACTAGCGGGGGACGTCTACGAGCAGTACTTC.

Many counts were recorded for this clonotype. The chain carries TRBV7-2 and TRBJ2-7, with TRBD1 matching over 7 bases. After removal of 5 bases from V and 2 bases from J, the junction contained 9 bases not matched to a gene. CDR1 is SGHTA, CDR2 FQGNSA, per germline. The CDR3 sequence is 15 residues long. CDR3 bases: TGTGCCAGCAGCCGAGACAGGGTTAGGGCCTACGAGCAGTACTTC. Translation gives CASSRDRVRAYEQYF.

The chain recombines TRBV5-4 with TRBJ1-2, with D unresolved. CDR3 length equals 16 residues. Trimming left V 3 bases short and J 2 bases short, with 17 bases between. CDR1 is SGHNT, CDR2 YYREEE, per germline (reference sequence). The CDR3 is CASSSTKDGSNYGYTF. CDR3 sequence (DNA): TGTGCCAGCAGCTCAACTAAGGACGGAAGCAACTATGGCTACACCTTC.

This clonotype was seen a handful of times. The chain joins TRBV29-1 to TRBJ1-4; weak D call: TRBD1 (6 bases). Trimming pared 6 bases from V and 2 bases from J, leaving 10 bases between. CDR1 and CDR2 (germline): SQVTM, ANQGSEA. The CDR3 totals 13 residues. The CDR3 is CSVPGATNEKLFF. CDR3 DNA: TGCAGCGTACCGGGGGCGACTAATGAAAAACTGTTTTTT.

This clonotype turned up a few times. This rearrangement joins TRBV6-1 to TRBJ2-7, with TRBD2 as a possible D gene (6 bases). This CDR3 has 14 amino acids. Germline loops: CDR1 MNHNS, CDR2 SASEGT. Deletions cut 5 bases from V and 4 bases from J, with 15 bases between. The CDR3 DNA reads as TGTGCCAGCAGTTATGCGGGACCAGGGTACGAGCAGTACTTC. Encoded protein: CASSYAGPGYEQYF.

This clonotype was recorded many times. The chain is built from TRBV7-9 and TRBJ2-2; 7 bases map to TRBD2. J lost 1 base, V lost 2 bases, and 4 bases had no gene match. The CDR3 contains 16 residues. Per the germline V gene, CDR1 is SEHNR and CDR2 is FQNEAQ (reference sequence). CDR3 in amino acids: CASSLLPSGNTGELFF. As DNA, the CDR3 is TGTGCCAGCAGCTTACTCCCTAGCGGGAACACCGGGGAGCTGTTTTTT.

This clonotype was seen ten or more times. The chain is built from TRBV11-2 and TRBJ2-2; D is possibly TRBD1 (5 bases). Trimming cost V 1 base and J 1 base, with 13 bases left between them. The CDR3 is 17 amino acids. Germline CDR1 reads SGHAT; CDR2 reads FQNNGV. CDR3 coding DNA: TGTGCCAGCAGCTTAGTGGGCTTCGACAGGAACACCGGGGAGCTGTTTTTT. Its protein is CASSLVGFDRNTGELFF.

This clonotype was picked up many times. The chain recombines TRBV28 with TRBJ2-5, with TRBD2 identical over 8 bases. This CDR3 is built from 16 residues. The germline CDR1 and CDR2 sequences are MDHEN and SYDVKM. Unmatched junction bases numbered 13, after V lost 6 bases and J lost 4 bases. The CDR3 nucleotides are TGTGCCAGCAGCCCCATTCGGCCTAGCGGGTTAGAGACCCAGTACTTC. Its translation: CASSPIRPSGLETQYF.

The genes are TRBV10-3 and TRBJ2-1; D remains ambiguous. The CDR3 has 13 residues. Germline V gene data show CDR1 as ENHRY and CDR2 as SYGVKD. V dropped 0 bases and J dropped 6 bases, with 6 bases sitting between them. The CDR3 DNA is TGTGCCATCAGTGAGTCATCCGGCAATGAGCAGTTCTTC. This gives the protein CAISESSGNEQFF.

This clonotype has only a few counts. The V call is TRBV30, the J call TRBJ1-5; 7 nucleotides agree with TRBD1. Germline V gives CDR1 GTSNPN, CDR2 SVGIG (reference sequence). The CDR3 has 14 residues. The V gene end was trimmed by 3 bases and the J gene end by 4 bases; junction bases not matched to a gene: 6. Here the CDR3 reads CAWRAQGRNQPQHF. As DNA, the CDR3 is TGTGCCTGGAGGGCACAGGGGCGGAATCAGCCCCAGCATTTT.

The chain joins TRBV4-3 to TRBJ1-1; 8 nucleotides agree with TRBD1. Germline V gives CDR1 LGHNA, CDR2 YSLEER. There are 13 residues in the CDR3. V dropped 2 bases and J dropped 13; count of bases not matched to a gene: 9. The CDR3 DNA reads TGCGCCAGCAGCCAACAGACCGGGACAGGTAGTTTCTTT. This translates into CASSQQTGTGSFF.

This clonotype has at least ten counts. J is TRBJ2-7 and V is TRBV28, with D perhaps matching TRBD2 (6 bases). V lost 1 base and J 3 bases, leaving 22 bases between the germline ends. The CDR3 sequence is 18 residues long. The V gene's germline CDR1 is MDHEN and CDR2 SYDVKM. CDR3 sequence reads: CASSLSPVKLAHFYEQYF. As DNA, the CDR3 is TGTGCCAGCAGTTTATCCCCAGTGAAACTAGCACACTTCTACGAGCAGTACTTC.

In this sample, this clonotype turned up a few times. V usage is TRBV2 and J usage is TRBJ1-4; the match to TRBD1 covers 8 bases. Germline V gene data show CDR1 as SNHLY and CDR2 as FYNNEI. The CDR3 sequence is 13 residues long. V trimming: 7 bases; J trimming: 7 bases; junction bases outside the gene matches: 5. CDR3 in amino acids: CASTRTGSEKLFF. CDR3 DNA: TGTGCCAGCACCCGGACAGGGTCTGAAAAACTGTTTTTT. The whole variable domain, remainder taken from reference TRBV2 and TRBJ1-4, is EPEVTQTPSHQVTQMGQEVILRCVPISNHLYFYWYRQILGQKVEFLVSFYNNEISEKSEIFDDQFSVERPDGSNFTLKIRSTKLEDSAMYFCASTRTGSEKLFFGSGTQLSVL.